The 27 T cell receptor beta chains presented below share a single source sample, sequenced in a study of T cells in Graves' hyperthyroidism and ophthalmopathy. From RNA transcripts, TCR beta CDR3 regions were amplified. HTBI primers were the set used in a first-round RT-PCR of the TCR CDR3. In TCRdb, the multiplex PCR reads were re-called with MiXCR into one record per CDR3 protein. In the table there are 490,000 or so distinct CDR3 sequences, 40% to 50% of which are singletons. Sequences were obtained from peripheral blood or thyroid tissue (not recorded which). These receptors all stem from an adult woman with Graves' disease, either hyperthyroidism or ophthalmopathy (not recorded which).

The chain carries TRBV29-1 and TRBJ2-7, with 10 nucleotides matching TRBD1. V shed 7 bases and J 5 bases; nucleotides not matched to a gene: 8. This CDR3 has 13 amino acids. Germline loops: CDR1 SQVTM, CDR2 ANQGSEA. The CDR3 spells CSAKTGGSNEQYF. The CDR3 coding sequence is TGCAGCGCGAAGACAGGGGGCTCGAACGAGCAGTACTTC.

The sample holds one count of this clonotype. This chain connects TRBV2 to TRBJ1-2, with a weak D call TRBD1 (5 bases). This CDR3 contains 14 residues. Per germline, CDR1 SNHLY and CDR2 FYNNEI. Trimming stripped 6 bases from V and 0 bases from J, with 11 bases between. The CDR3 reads CASRNPGPNYGYTF. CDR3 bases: TGTGCCAGCAGGAATCCGGGACCTAACTATGGCTACACCTTC.

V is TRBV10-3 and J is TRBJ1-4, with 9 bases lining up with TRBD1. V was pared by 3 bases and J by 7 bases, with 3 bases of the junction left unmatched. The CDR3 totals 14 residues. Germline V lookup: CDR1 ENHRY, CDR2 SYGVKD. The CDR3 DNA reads TGTGCCATCAGTGACCGGGACAGGGCTGAAAAACTGTTTTTT. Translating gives CAISDRDRAEKLFF.

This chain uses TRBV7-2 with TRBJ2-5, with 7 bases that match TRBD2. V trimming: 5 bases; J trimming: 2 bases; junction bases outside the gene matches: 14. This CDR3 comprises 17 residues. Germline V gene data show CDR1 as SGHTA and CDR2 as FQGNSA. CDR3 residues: CASSLRGITSVQETQYF. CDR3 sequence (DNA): TGTGCCAGCAGCCTACGAGGGATTACTAGCGTACAAGAGACCCAGTACTTC.

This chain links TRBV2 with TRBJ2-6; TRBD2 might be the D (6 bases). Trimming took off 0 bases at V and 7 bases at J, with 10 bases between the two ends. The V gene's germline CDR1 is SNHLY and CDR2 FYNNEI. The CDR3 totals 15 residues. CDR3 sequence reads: CASSEASSGANVLTF. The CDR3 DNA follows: TGTGCCAGCAGTGAAGCCAGTAGCGGAGCCAACGTCCTGACTTTC.

The CDR3 DNA sequence: TGTGCCAGCAGTTTCCAGGACAGTGTTTTAGGCGGGGGCTACACCTTC. This gives the protein CASSFQDSVLGGGYTF. This chain connects TRBV27 to TRBJ1-2, with a tentative D call TRBD1 (6 bases). V was clipped by 3 bases and J by 8 bases, with 22 bases between them. The germline gives CDR1 MNHEY, CDR2 SMNVEV (reference sequence). The CDR3 sequence is 16 residues long.

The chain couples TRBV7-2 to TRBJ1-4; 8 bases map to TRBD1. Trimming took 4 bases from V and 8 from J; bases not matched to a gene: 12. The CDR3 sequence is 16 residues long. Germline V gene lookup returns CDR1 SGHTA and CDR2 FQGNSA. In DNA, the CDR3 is TGTGCCAGCAGCTACCAAGGCCAGGGGGCAGGCGAAAAACTGTTTTTT. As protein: CASSYQGQGAGEKLFF.

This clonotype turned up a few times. CDR3 sequence reads: CASSPQGQGAFYEQYF. In nucleotides, the CDR3 is TGTGCCAGCAGCCCGCAAGGACAGGGGGCTTTCTACGAGCAGTACTTC. V usage is TRBV7-3 and J usage is TRBJ2-7; 11 bases line up with TRBD1. CDR1 is SGHTA, CDR2 FQGTGA, per germline. The CDR3 runs to 16 residues. J gave up 3 bases and V 5 bases, and 9 bases lay outside the gene matches.

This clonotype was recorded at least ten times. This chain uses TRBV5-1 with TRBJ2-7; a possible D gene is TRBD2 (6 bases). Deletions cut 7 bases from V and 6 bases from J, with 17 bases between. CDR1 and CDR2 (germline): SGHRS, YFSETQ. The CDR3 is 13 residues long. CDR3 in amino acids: CASGGAARGEQYF. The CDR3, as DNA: TGCGCCAGCGGTGGGGCCGCGCGGGGCGAGCAGTACTTC.

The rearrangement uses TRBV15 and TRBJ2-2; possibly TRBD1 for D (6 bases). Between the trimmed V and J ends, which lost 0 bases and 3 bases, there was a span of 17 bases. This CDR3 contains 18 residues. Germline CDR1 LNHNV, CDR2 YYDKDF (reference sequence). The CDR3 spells CATSRDDVGASDTGELFF. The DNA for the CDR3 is TGTGCCACCAGCAGAGACGACGTGGGGGCCTCGGACACCGGGGAGCTGTTTTTT.

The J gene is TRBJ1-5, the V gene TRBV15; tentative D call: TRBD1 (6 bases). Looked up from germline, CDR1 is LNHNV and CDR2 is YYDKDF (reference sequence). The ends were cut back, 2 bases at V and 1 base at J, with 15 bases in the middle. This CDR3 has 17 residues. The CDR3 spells CATSRREQGKSNQPQHF. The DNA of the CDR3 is TGTGCCACCAGCAGACGCGAACAGGGAAAGAGCAATCAGCCCCAGCATTTT.

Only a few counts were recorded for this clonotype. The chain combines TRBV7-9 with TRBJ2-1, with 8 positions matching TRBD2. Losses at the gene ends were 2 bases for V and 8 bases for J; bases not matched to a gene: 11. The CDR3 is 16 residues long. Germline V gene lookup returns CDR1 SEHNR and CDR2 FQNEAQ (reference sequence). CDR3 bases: TGTGCCAGCAGCTTAACACCGGGACTAGTTGCCCATGAGCAGTTCTTC. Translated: CASSLTPGLVAHEQFF.

In DNA, the CDR3 is TGCAGTGCTAGGATCTTGGGGGGGAACACTGAAGCTTTCTTT. It translates to CSARILGGNTEAFF. The J gene is TRBJ1-1, the V gene TRBV20-1, with D perhaps TRBD1 (5 bases). The germline V gene has CDR1 DFQATT and CDR2 SNEGSKA (reference sequence). The CDR3 is made up of 14 amino acids. With 3 bases removed from V and 1 base from J, the gap between germline ends came to 12 bases.

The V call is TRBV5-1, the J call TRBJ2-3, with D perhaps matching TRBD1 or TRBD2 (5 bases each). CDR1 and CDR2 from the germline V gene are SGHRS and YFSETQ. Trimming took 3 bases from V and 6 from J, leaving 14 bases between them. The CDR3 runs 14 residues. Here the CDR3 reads CASSSGTPGDTQYF. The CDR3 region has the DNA TGCGCCAGCAGCTCAGGGACCCCAGGGGATACGCAGTATTTT.

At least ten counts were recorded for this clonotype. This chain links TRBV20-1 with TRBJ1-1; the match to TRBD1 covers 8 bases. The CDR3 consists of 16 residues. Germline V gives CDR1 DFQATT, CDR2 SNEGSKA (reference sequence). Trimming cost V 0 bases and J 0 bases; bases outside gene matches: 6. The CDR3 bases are TGCAGTGCTAGAGAGGGGACAGGTAAAATGAACACTGAAGCTTTCTTT. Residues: CSAREGTGKMNTEAFF.

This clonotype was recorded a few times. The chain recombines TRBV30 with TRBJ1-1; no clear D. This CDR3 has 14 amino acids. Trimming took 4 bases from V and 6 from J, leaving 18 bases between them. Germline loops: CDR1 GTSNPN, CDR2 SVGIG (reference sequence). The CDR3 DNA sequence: TGTGCCTGGACTCGAACGGGGTTCTACTCTGAAGCTTTCTTT. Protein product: CAWTRTGFYSEAFF.

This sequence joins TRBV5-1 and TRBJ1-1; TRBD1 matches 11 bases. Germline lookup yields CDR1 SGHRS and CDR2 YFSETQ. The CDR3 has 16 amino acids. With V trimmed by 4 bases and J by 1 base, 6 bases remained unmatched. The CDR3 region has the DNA TGCGCCAGCAGCACGGGGGACAGGGGGGCGAACACTGAAGCTTTCTTT. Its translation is CASSTGDRGANTEAFF. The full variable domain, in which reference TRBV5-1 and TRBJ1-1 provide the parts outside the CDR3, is KAGVTQTPRYLIKTRGQQVTLSCSPISGHRSVSWYQQTPGQGLQFLFEYFSETQRNKGNFPGRFSGRQFSNSRSEMNVSTLELGDSALYLCASSTGDRGANTEAFFGQGTRLTVV.

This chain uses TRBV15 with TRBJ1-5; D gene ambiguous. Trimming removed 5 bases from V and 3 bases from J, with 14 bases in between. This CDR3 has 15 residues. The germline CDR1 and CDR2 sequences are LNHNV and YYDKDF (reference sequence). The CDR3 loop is CATSGATGSNQPQHF. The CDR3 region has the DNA TGTGCCACCAGCGGAGCCACGGGTTCCAATCAGCCCCAGCATTTT. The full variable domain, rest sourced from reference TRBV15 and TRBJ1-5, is DAMVIQNPRYQVTQFGKPVTLSCSQTLNHNVMYWYQQKSSQAPKLLFHYYDKDFNNEADTPDNFQSRRPNTSFCFLDIRSPGLGDTAMYLCATSGATGSNQPQHFGDGTRLSIL.

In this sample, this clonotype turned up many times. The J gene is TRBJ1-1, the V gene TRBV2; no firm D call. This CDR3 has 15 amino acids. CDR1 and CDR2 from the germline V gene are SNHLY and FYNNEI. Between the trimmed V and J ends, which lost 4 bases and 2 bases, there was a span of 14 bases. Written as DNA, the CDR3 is TGTGCCAGCAGTGGGTACAGTACGGGAAACACTGAAGCTTTCTTT. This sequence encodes CASSGYSTGNTEAFF.

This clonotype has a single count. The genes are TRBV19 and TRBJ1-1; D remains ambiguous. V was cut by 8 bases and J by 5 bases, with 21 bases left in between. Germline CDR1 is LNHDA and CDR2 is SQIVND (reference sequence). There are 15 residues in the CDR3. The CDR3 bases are TGTGCCAGTTGTTGGGTCTCGCAAGGTAAAACTGAAGCTTTCTTT. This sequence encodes CASCWVSQGKTEAFF. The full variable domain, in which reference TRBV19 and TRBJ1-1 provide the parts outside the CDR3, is DGGITQSPKYLFRKEGQNVTLSCEQNLNHDAMYWYRQDPGQGLRLIYYSQIVNDFQKGDIAEGYSVSREKKESFPLTVTSAQKNPTAFYLCASCWVSQGKTEAFFGQGTRLTVV.

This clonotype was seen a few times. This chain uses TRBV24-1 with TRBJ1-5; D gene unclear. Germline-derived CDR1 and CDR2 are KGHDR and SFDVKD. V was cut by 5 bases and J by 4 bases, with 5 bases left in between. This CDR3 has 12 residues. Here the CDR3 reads CATSAPNQPQHF. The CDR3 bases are TGTGCCACCAGTGCTCCGAATCAGCCCCAGCATTTT.

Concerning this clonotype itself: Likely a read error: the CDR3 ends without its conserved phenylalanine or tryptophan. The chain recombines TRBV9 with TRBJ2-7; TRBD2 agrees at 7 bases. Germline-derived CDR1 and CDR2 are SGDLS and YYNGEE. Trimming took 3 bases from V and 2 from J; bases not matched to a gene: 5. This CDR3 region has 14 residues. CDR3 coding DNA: TGTGCCAGCAGCGCGGGACTAATTCCCTACGAGCAGTACCTC. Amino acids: CASSAGLIPYEQYL.

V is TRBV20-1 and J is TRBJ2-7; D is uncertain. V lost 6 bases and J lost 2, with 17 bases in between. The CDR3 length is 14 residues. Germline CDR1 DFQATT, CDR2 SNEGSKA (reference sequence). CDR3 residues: CSARPFVYPYEQYF. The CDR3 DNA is TGCAGTGCCCGACCTTTTGTCTATCCCTACGAGCAGTACTTC.

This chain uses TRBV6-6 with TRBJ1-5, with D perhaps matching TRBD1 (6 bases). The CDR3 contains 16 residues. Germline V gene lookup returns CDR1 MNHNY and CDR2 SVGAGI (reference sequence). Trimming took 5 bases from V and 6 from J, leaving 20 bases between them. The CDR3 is CASSEIGGRGFQPQHF. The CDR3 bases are TGTGCCAGCAGTGAAATTGGTGGCAGGGGATTTCAGCCCCAGCATTTT.

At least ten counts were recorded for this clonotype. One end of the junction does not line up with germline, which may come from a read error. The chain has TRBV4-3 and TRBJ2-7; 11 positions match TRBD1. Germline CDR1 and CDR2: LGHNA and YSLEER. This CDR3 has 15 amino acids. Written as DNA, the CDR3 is TGCGCCAGCAGCCAAGACCGGACAGGGGGCTACAAGCAGTACTTC. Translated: CASSQDRTGGYKQYF.

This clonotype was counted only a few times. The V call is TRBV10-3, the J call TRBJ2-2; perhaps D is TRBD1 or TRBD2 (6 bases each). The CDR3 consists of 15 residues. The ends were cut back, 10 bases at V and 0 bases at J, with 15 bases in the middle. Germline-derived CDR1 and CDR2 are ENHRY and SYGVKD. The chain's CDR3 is CATGAGRANTGELFF. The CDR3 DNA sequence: TGTGCCACGGGGGCCGGCAGGGCGAACACCGGGGAGCTGTTTTTT.

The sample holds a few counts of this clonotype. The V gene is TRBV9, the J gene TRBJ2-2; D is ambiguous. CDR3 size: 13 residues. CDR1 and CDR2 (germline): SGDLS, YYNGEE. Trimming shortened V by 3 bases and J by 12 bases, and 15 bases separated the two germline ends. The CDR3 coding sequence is TGTGCCAGCAGCGACCGACTTGTTTCGAAGCTGTTTTTT. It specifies CASSDRLVSKLFF.